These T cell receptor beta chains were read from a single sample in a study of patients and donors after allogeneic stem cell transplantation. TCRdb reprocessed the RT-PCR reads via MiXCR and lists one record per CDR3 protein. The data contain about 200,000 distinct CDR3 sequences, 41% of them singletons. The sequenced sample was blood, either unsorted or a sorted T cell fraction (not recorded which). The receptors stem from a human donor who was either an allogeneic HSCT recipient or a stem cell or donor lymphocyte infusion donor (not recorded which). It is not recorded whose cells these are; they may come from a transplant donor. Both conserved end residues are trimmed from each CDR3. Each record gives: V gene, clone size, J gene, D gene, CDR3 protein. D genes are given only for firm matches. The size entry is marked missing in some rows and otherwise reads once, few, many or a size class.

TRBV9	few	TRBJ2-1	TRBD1	ASSVQGQNYNEQF
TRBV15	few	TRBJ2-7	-	ATSRDLSSYEQY
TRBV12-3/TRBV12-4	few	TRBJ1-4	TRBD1	ASSLGAGTGREKLF
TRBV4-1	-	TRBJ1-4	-	ASSQDGSENEKLF
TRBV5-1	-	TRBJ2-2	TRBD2	ASSQLGREGTGELF
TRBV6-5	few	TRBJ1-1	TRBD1	ASSYSGGQGFTEAF
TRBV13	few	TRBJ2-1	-	ASSLPSSSYNEQF
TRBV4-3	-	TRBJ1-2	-	ASSQEWLLTGNYGYT
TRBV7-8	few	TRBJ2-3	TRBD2	ASSSSQVGGAADTQY
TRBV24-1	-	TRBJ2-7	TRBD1	ATSDSSDRRLSYEQY
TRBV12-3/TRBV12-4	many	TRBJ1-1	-	ASSSPGRMNTEAF
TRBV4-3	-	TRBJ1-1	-	ASSQDLRRETILNTEAF
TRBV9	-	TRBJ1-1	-	ASRGPGRTEAF
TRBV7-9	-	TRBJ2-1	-	ASSLVLGGNEQF
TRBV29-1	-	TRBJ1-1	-	SAGGTEAF
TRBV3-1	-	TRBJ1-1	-	ASSQGAPGPEAF
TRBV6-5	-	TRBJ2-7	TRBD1	ASSAQTGTGIYEQY
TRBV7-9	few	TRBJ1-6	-	ASSLPHNSPLH
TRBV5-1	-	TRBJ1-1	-	ASSLGELNTEAF
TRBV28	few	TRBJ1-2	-	ASKHYGYT
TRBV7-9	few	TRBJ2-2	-	ASSLIPEGNGELF
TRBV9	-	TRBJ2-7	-	ASSITDGYEQY
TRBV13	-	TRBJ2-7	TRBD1	ASSLGKGARYEQY
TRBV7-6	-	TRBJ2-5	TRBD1	ASSSRQGEETQY
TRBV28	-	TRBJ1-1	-	ASSPTEDRSRAF
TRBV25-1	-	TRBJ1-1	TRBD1	ASTPSGTANTEAF
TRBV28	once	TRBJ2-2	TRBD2	ASERTSPGELF
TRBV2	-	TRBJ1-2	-	ASSRTPSVANYGYT
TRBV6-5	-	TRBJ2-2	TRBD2	AILAGTGELF
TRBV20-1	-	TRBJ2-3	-	SAWDTITDTQY
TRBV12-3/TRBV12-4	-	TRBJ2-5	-	ASSLGDSTQETQY
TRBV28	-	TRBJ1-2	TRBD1	ASSQDRVRRGYT